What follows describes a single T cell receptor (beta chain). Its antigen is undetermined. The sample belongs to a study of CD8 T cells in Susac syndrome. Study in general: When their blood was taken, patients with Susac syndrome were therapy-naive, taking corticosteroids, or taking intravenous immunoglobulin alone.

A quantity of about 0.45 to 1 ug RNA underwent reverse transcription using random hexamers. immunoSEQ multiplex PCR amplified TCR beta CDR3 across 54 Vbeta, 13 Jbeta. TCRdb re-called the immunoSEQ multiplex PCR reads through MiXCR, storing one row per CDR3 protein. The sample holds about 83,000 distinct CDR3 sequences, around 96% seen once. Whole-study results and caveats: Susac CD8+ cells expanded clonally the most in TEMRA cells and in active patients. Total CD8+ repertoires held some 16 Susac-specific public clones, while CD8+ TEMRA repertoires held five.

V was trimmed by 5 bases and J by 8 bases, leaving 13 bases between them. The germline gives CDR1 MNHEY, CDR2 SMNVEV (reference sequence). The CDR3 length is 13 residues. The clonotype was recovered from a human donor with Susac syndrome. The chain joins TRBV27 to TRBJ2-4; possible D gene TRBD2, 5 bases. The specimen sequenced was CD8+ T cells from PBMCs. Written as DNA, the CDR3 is TGTGCCAGCAGTCCGCTAGGGCGGGACATTCAGTACTTC. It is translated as CASSPLGRDIQYF.